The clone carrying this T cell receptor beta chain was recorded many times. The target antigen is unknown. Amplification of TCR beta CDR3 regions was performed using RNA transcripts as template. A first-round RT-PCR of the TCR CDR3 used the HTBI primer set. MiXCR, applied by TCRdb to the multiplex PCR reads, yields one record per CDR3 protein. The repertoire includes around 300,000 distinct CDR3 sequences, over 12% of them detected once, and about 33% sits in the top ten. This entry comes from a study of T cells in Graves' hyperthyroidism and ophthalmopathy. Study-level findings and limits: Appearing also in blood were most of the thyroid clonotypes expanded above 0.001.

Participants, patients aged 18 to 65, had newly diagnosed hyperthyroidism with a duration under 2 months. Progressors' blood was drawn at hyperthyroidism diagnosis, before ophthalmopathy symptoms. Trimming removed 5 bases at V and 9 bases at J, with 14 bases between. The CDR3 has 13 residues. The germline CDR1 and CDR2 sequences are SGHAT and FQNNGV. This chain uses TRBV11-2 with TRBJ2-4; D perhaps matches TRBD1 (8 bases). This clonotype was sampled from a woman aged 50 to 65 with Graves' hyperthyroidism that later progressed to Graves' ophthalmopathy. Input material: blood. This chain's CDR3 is CASSMDREGIQYF. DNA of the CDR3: TGTGCCAGCAGCATGGACAGGGAGGGCATTCAGTACTTC.